Listed here are 8 T cell receptor beta chains from one sample, sequenced in a study of Ad26.COV2.S vaccination and SARS-CoV-2 variants. Stated treatment: around 19 received Ad26.COV2.S at low or high dose, single or two shots; 5 received placebo; per-sample allocation not given. The study sampled participants on day 63 after the first vaccine or placebo injection. Profiled with immunoSEQ multiplex PCR; TCRdb holds only in-frame clones, not every one. The sample contains some 480,000 clones, around nine tenths of which appear only once. Here the sequenced sample was peripheral blood, taken in a trial of Ad26.COV2.S vaccine versus placebo. The source of these receptors is a person between 18 and 65 years old who received the Ad26.COV2.S COVID-19 vaccine or a placebo.

The V and J genes are TRBV28 and TRBJ1-5; a possible D gene is TRBD1 (6 bases). Trimming took off 6 bases at V and 4 bases at J, with 10 bases between the two ends. CDR1 and CDR2 (germline): MDHEN, SYDVKM. The CDR3 totals 13 residues. CDR3 DNA: TGTGCCAGCAGGCCCGACAGGAATCAGCCCCAGCATTTT. It translates to CASRPDRNQPQHF.

The CDR3 here is CASSTPPQGGTEAFF. The CDR3 coding sequence is TGTGCCAGCAGTACCCCCCCTCAGGGTGGCACTGAAGCTTTCTTT. This chain links TRBV2 with TRBJ1-1; tentative D call: TRBD1 (5 bases). The germline V gene encodes CDR1 SNHLY and CDR2 FYNNEI. V gave up 5 bases and J gave up 4 bases, with 17 bases separating them. The length of the CDR3 is 15 residues.

The chain employs TRBV25-1 and TRBJ2-3; tentatively, D is TRBD1 (6 bases). CDR3 length equals 13 residues. Germline V gene lookup returns CDR1 MGHDK and CDR2 SYGVNS. V lost 3 bases and J lost 3, with 7 bases in between. CDR3 sequence reads: CASSDRGTDTQYF. In DNA, the CDR3 is TGTGCCAGCAGTGACAGGGGTACAGATACGCAGTATTTT.

This chain joins TRBV5-8 and TRBJ2-7; 15 nucleotides match TRBD2. This CDR3 is 18 amino acids long. Germline V CDR1 and CDR2: SGHTS, YDEGEE. V dropped 2 bases and J dropped 0; count of bases not matched to a gene: 6. The CDR3 nucleotides are TGTGCCAGCAGCTTCTTGGGACTAGCGGGAGGACTCTCCTACGAGCAGTACTTC. Protein product: CASSFLGLAGGLSYEQYF.

The V and J genes are TRBV5-4 and TRBJ2-2; no clear D gene. Per germline, CDR1 SGHNT and CDR2 YYREEE (reference sequence). V shed 3 bases and J shed 3 bases, with 21 bases lying between them. CDR3 length: 18 residues. CDR3 coding DNA: TGTGCCAGCAGCTCCATTTGGGCGTCCAACGATTACACCGGGGAGCTGTTTTTT. It codes for CASSSIWASNDYTGELFF. The entire variable domain, with the rest obtained from reference TRBV5-4 and TRBJ2-2, is as follows: ETGVTQSPTHLIKTRGQQVTLRCSSQSGHNTVSWYQQALGQGPQFIFQYYREEENGRGNFPPRFSGLQFPNYSSELNVNALELDDSALYLCASSSIWASNDYTGELFFGEGSRLTVL.

This sequence joins TRBV28 and TRBJ2-2; D unclear. Looked up from germline, CDR1 is MDHEN and CDR2 is SYDVKM. The ends were cut back, 5 bases at V and 6 bases at J, with 16 bases in the middle. The CDR3 is 15 residues long. CDR3: CASSPTMRRAGELFF. CDR3 nucleotide sequence: TGTGCCAGCAGTCCCACGATGCGTAGGGCCGGGGAGCTGTTTTTT.

Details on this clone: In the same sample, other DNA sequences code for this CDR3. This chain links TRBV6-4 with TRBJ1-5; D gene unclear. V was trimmed by 3 bases and J by 0 bases, leaving 3 bases between them. The CDR3 extends over 13 amino acids. Germline V gives CDR1 MRHNA, CDR2 SNTAGT. The CDR3 nucleotides are TGTGCCAGCAGTGAAGGTAGCAATCAGCCCCAGCATTTT. This translates into CASSEGSNQPQHF.

To note about this clone: Other DNA sequences from this sample encode an identical CDR3 as well. The rearrangement joins TRBV28 to TRBJ1-5; a possible D gene is TRBD1 (5 bases). CDR1 and CDR2 (germline): MDHEN, SYDVKM. The CDR3 spans 16 residues. Trimming stripped 5 bases from V and 0 bases from J, with 14 bases between. This CDR3 reads CASSQGGFDSNQPQHF. The CDR3 coding sequence is TGTGCCAGCAGTCAGGGAGGGTTCGATAGCAATCAGCCCCAGCATTTT.